Presented here are 13 T cell receptor beta chains from one specimen sequenced in a study of identical twins. TCRdb called the 5' RACE reads again in MiXCR, with one record for every CDR3 protein. Of about 340,000 distinct CDR3 sequences in the sample, 9% to 15% were seen once. These data were also filed under a second study, of yellow fever vaccine responses in identical twins.

The sample consisted of CD8+ T cells sorted from blood. These receptors were collected from a woman younger than 30 in good health.

This clonotype was found a few times. This chain joins TRBV4-1 and TRBJ1-1; D is uncertain. The CDR3 runs 14 residues. Looked up from germline, CDR1 is MGHRA and CDR2 is YSYEKL. Deletions cut 3 bases from V and 8 bases from J, with 16 bases between. Written as DNA, the CDR3 is TGCGCCAGCAGCCATCGAACTAGAGACTCGGAAGCTTTCTTT. The encoded protein is CASSHRTRDSEAFF.

This clonotype showed up many times. The chain recombines TRBV2 with TRBJ2-3, with D possibly being TRBD2 (6 bases). The ends were cut back, 1 base at V and 3 bases at J, with 11 bases in the middle. The CDR3 is made up of 15 amino acids. Germline CDR1 and CDR2: SNHLY and FYNNEI. The CDR3 sequence is CASSEGRDLTDTQYF. For the CDR3, the DNA is TGTGCCAGCAGTGAAGGCAGGGACTTAACAGATACGCAGTATTTT. The full variable domain, its missing parts supplied by reference TRBV2 and TRBJ2-3, is EPEVTQTPSHQVTQMGQEVILRCVPISNHLYFYWYRQILGQKVEFLVSFYNNEISEKSEIFDDQFSVERPDGSNFTLKIRSTKLEDSAMYFCASSEGRDLTDTQYFGPGTRLTVL.

This clonotype occurred many times. The V gene is TRBV28, the J gene TRBJ2-1, with 7 bases fitting TRBD2. Losses at the gene ends were 3 bases for V and 6 bases for J; bases not matched to a gene: 2. This CDR3 spans 13 amino acids. Germline loops: CDR1 MDHEN, CDR2 SYDVKM. In DNA form, the CDR3 reads TGTGCCAGCAGTTTGGGGACTATCAATGAGCAGTTCTTC. Translating it yields CASSLGTINEQFF.

This clonotype is medium-sized. The V gene is TRBV13, the J gene TRBJ2-1; D unclear. Trimming took 5 bases from V and 6 from J, leaving 8 bases between them. Germline CDR1 PRHDT, CDR2 FYEKMQ (reference sequence). The CDR3 has 12 residues. In nucleotides, the CDR3 is TGTGCCAGCAGCCTGACGAGCAATGAGCAGTTCTTC. Amino acid sequence: CASSLTSNEQFF.

J is TRBJ2-3 and V is TRBV24-1; a possible D gene is TRBD1 (5 bases). Germline V CDR1 and CDR2: KGHDR, SFDVKD. The CDR3 has 15 amino acids. V lost 0 bases to trimming and J lost 1 base, with 7 bases between them. As DNA, the CDR3 is TGTGCCACCAGTGATTTGGGGGCCCGCACAGATACGCAGTATTTT. Translation: CATSDLGARTDTQYF.

This clonotype was counted only a few times. This chain links TRBV7-6 with TRBJ2-1; maybe TRBD2 (5 bases). Trimming shortened V by 4 bases and J by 9 bases, and 16 bases separated the two germline ends. Per germline, CDR1 SGHVS and CDR2 FNYEAQ. The CDR3 loop spans 14 amino acids. The CDR3 DNA sequence: TGTGCCAGCAGCTCCTCTGGGAGCACCGGTGAGCAGTTCTTC. Encoded protein: CASSSSGSTGEQFF.

The chain links TRBV7-9 to TRBJ1-2; D remains ambiguous. V was shortened by 4 bases and J by 0 bases, with 12 bases between the two germline ends. Germline values: CDR1 SEHNR, CDR2 FQNEAQ (reference sequence). The CDR3 sequence is 15 residues long. In DNA form, the CDR3 reads TGTGCCAGCAGCTCGTCCGGGTTGGCTAACTATGGCTACACCTTC. Translating gives CASSSSGLANYGYTF.

There are many counts of this clonotype. This chain links TRBV2 with TRBJ2-2; D remains ambiguous. The V gene lost 4 bases and the J gene lost 6 bases, with 9 bases spanning the gap. This CDR3 has 13 amino acids. Germline loops: CDR1 SNHLY, CDR2 FYNNEI. For the CDR3, the DNA is TGTGCCAGCAGTGCCAGCCTGGCCGGGGAGCTGTTTTTT. It is translated as CASSASLAGELFF.

The chain joins TRBV5-1 to TRBJ2-5, with TRBD2 matching over 7 bases. This CDR3 region has 14 residues. Trimming removed 4 bases from V and 2 bases from J; junction bases left unmatched: 5. CDR1 and CDR2 from the germline V gene are SGHRS and YFSETQ. DNA of the CDR3: TGCGCCAGCAGCGAAAGCGGGACGCAAGAGACCCAGTACTTC. Amino acids: CASSESGTQETQYF.

The chain links TRBV2 to TRBJ2-7; D ambiguous. Trimming shortened V by 6 bases and J by 3 bases, and 9 bases separated the two germline ends. Germline lookup yields CDR1 SNHLY and CDR2 FYNNEI. The CDR3 runs to 12 residues. CDR3 loop: CASRGGSYEQYV. For the CDR3, the DNA is TGTGCCAGCAGGGGCGGCAGCTACGAGCAGTACGTC.

Many counts were recorded for this clonotype. J is TRBJ2-1 and V is TRBV12-3 or TRBV12-4; 7 nucleotides match TRBD2. The CDR3 loop spans 15 amino acids. Trimming cost V 3 bases and J 3 bases; bases outside gene matches: 5. In nucleotides, the CDR3 is TGTGCCAGCAGTTTCGCTAGCGGAGGCTACAATGAGCAGTTCTTC. The encoded protein is CASSFASGGYNEQFF.

This clonotype has only one observation. This chain links TRBV19 with TRBJ1-1; D is uncertain. V was shortened by 2 bases and J by 7 bases, with 11 bases between the two germline ends. CDR3 size: 13 residues. Germline V lookup: CDR1 LNHDA, CDR2 SQIVND (reference sequence). The CDR3: CASSIWGVDEAFF. Written as DNA, the CDR3 is TGTGCCAGTAGTATATGGGGTGTGGATGAAGCTTTCTTT. Based on the CDR3 plus reference TRBV19 and TRBJ1-1, the full variable domain is DGGITQSPKYLFRKEGQNVTLSCEQNLNHDAMYWYRQDPGQGLRLIYYSQIVNDFQKGDIAEGYSVSREKKESFPLTVTSAQKNPTAFYLCASSIWGVDEAFFGQGTRLTVV.

This clonotype came up many times. The V gene is TRBV4-1, the J gene TRBJ2-1, with D uncertain. The CDR3 sequence is 11 residues long. V lost 1 base and J lost 7, with 2 bases in between. The germline V gene has CDR1 MGHRA and CDR2 YSYEKL. CDR3 bases: TGCGCCAGCAGCCAAGGAAATGAGCAGTTCTTC. This gives the protein CASSQGNEQFF.